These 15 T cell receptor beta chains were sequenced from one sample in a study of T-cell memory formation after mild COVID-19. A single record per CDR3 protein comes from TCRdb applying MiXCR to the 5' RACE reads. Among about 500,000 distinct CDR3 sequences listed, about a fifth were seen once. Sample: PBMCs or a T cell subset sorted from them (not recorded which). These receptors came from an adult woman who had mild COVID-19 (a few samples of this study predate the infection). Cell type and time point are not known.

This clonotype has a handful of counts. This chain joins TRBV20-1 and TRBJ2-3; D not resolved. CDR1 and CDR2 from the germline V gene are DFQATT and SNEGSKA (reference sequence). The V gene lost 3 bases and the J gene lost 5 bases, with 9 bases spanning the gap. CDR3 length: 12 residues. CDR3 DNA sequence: TGCAGTGCTAGGTCCCAGAGAGATACGCAGTATTTT. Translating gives CSARSQRDTQYF.

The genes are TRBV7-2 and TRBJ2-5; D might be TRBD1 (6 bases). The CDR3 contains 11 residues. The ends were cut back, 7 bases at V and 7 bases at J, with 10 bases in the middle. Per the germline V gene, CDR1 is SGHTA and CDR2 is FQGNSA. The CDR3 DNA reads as TGTGCCAGCACCCGAGGGGGGACCCAGTACTTC. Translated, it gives CASTRGGTQYF.

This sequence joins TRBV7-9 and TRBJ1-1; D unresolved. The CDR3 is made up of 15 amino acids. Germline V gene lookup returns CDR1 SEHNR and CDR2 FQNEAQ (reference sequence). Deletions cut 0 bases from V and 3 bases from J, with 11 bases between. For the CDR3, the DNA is TGTGCCAGCAGCTTAGCTTCGATCCAGGACACTGAAGCTTTCTTT. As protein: CASSLASIQDTEAFF. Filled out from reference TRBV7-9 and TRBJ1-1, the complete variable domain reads DTGVSQNPRHKITKRGQNVTFRCDPISEHNRLYWYRQTLGQGPEFLTYFQNEAQLEKSRLLSDRFSAERPKGSFSTLEIQRTEQGDSAMYLCASSLASIQDTEAFFGQGTRLTVV.

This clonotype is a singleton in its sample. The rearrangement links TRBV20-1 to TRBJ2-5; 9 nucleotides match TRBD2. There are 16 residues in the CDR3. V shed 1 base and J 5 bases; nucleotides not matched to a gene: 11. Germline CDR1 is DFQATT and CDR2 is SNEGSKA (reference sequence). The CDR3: CSARVDGGGALETQYF. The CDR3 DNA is TGCAGTGCTAGAGTAGATGGCGGGGGGGCGTTGGAGACCCAGTACTTC.

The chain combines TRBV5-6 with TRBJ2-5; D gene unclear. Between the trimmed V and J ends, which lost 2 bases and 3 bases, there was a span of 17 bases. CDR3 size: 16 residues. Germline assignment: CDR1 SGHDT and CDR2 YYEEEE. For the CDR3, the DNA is TGTGCCAGCAGCTTTTTTAATAAGGACGGCAAAGAGACCCAGTACTTC. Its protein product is CASSFFNKDGKETQYF.

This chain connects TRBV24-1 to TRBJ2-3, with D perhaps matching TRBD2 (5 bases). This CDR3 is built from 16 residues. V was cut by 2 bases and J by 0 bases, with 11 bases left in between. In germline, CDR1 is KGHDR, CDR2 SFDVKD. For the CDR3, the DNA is TGTGCCACCAGTGATTGGACTCCGGGAAGCACAGATACGCAGTATTTT. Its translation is CATSDWTPGSTDTQYF.

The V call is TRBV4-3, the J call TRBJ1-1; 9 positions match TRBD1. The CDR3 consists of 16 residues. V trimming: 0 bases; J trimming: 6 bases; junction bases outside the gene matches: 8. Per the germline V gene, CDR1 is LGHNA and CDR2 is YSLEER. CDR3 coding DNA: TGCGCCAGCAGCCAAGATCCGCGGACAGGGGTGGCTGAAGCTTTCTTT. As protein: CASSQDPRTGVAEAFF.

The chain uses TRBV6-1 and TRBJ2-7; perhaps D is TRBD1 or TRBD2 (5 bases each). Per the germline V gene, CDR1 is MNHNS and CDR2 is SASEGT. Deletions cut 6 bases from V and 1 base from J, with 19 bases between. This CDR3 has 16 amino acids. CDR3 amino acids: CASSLTRGLRSYEQYF. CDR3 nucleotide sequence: TGTGCCAGCAGCCTAACTAGGGGATTGAGGTCCTACGAGCAGTACTTC.

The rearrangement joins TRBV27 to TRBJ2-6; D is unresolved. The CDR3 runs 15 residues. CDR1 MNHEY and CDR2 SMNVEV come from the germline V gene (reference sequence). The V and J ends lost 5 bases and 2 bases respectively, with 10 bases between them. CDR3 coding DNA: TGTGCCAGCAGTGAGATGATCGCTGGGGCCAACGTCCTGACTTTC. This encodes CASSEMIAGANVLTF.

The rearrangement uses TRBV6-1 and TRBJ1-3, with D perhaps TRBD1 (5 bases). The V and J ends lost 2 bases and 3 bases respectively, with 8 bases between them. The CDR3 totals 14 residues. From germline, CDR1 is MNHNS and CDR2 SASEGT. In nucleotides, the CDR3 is TGTGCCAGCAGTGAACGGGGGGTTGGAAACACCATATATTTT. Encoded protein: CASSERGVGNTIYF.

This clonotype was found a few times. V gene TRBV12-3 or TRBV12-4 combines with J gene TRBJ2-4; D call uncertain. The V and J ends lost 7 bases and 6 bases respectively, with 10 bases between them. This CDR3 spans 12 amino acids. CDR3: CASTDGPNIQYF. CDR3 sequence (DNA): TGTGCCAGCACCGACGGACCAAACATTCAGTACTTC.

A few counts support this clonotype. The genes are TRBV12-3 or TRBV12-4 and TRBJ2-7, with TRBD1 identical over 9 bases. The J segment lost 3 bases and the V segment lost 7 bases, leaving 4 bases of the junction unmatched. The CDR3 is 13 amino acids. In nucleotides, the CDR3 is TGTGCCAGCACCCGACAGGGGGTCTACGAGCAGTACTTC. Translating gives CASTRQGVYEQYF.

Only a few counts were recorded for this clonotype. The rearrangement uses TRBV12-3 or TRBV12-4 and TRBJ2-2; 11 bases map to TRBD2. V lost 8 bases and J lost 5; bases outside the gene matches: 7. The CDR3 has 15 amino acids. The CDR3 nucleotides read TGTGCCAGCCGCCTAGCGGGAGGACAAACCGGGGAGCTGTTTTTT. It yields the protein CASRLAGGQTGELFF.

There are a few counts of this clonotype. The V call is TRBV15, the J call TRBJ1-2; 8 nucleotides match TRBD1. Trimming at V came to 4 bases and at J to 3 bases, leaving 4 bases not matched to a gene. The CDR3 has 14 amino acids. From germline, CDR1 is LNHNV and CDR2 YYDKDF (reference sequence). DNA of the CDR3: TGTGCCACCAGCATAGGACAGGGAGACTATGGCTACACCTTC. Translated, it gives CATSIGQGDYGYTF.

The chain's CDR3 is CASRPGQFHEQYF. In DNA, the CDR3 is TGTGCCAGCAGACCGGGACAGTTCCACGAGCAGTACTTC. V gene TRBV12-3 or TRBV12-4 combines with J gene TRBJ2-7, with 7 bases aligning to TRBD1. The CDR3 covers 13 residues. Germline trimming cut 6 bases from V and 5 bases from J; bases unmatched to any gene: 7.